This T cell receptor (beta chain) comes out of a study of blood T cell repertoires in COVID-19. Study at large: Some COVID-19 samples were acute and others convalescent; all came from the United States, Italy and Spain. T cells, B-cell-depleted T cells, or PBMCs provided the cDNA or gDNA that served as material.

Source study methods: Researchers report that nucleated cell counts were estimated from reference gene primer amplification. This table comes from immunoSEQ multiplex PCR, and its TCRdb copy is limited to in-frame clones, with some not included. For V, J and clone size, that table is used; D and trimming come from the DNA. The sample records some 66,000 clones, approximately 90% being singletons. The source is a human donor in a cohort sampled during active COVID-19. Sequencing was performed on peripheral blood.

CDR3 residues: CASSHGGDGETQYF. The CDR3 DNA is TGCGCCAGCAGCCACGGGGGGGATGGTGAGACCCAGTACTTC. The genes are TRBV4-3 and TRBJ2-5, with 8 bases matching TRBD2. Germline CDR1 reads LGHNA; CDR2 reads YSLEER. The length of the CDR3 is 14 residues. V lost 3 bases, J lost 5 bases, and 5 bases stayed unmatched.